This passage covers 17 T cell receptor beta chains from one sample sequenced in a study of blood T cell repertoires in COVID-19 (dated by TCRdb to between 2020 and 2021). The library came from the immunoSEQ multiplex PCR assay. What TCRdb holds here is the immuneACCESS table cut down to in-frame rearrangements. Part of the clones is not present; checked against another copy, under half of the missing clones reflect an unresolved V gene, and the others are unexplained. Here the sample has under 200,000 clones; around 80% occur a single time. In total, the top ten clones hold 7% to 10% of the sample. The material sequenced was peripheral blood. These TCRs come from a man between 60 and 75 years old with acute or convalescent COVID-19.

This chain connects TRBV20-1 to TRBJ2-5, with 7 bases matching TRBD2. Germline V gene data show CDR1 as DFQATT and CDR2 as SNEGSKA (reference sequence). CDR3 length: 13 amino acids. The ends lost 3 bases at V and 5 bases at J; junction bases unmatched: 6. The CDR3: CSASRGEAETQYF. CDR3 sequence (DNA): TGCAGTGCTAGTCGGGGGGAGGCGGAGACCCAGTACTTC.

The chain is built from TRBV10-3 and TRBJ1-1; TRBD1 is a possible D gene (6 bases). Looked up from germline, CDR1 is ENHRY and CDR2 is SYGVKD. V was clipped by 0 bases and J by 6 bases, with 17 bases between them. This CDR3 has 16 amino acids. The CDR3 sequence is CAISESRGGLEAEAFF. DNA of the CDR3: TGTGCCATCAGTGAGTCGAGAGGGGGTTTGGAGGCTGAAGCTTTCTTT.

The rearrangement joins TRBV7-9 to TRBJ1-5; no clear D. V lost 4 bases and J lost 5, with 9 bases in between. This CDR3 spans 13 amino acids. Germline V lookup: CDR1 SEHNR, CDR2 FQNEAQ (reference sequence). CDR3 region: CASSSGTYQPQHF. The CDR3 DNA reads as TGTGCCAGCAGCTCTGGCACCTATCAGCCCCAGCATTTT.

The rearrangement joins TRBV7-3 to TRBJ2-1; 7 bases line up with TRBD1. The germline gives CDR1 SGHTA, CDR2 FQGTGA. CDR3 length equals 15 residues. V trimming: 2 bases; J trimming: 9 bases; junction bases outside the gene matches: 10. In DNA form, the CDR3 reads TGTGCCAGCAGCTTAGATCCGGACAGGTCAAGTGAGCAGTTCTTC. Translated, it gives CASSLDPDRSSEQFF.

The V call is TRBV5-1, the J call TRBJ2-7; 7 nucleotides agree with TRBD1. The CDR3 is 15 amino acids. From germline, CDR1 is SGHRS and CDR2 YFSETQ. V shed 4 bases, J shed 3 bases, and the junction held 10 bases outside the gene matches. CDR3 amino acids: CASSPTLGTVYEQYF. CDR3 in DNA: TGCGCCAGCAGCCCGACTCTTGGGACAGTCTACGAGCAGTACTTC.

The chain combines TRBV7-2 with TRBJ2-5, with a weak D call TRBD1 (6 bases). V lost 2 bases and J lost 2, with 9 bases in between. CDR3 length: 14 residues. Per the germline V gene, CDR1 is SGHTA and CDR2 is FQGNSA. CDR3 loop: CASSLTRGQETQYF. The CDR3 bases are TGTGCCAGCAGCTTAACAAGGGGGCAAGAGACCCAGTACTTC.

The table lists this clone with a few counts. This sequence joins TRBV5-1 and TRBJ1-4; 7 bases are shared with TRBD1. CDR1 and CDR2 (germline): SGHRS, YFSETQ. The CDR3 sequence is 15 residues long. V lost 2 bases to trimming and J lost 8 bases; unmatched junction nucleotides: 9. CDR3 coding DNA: TGCGCCAGCAGCTTAGGGGGCAGGGTGCAAGAAAAACTGTTTTTT. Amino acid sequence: CASSLGGRVQEKLFF.

CDR3 residues: CASSPAGYTGELFF. CDR3 DNA sequence: TGTGCCAGCAGTCCCGCAGGGTACACCGGGGAGCTGTTTTTT. The rearrangement joins TRBV2 to TRBJ2-2, with D possibly TRBD1 on 5 matching bases. Trimming removed 5 bases at V and 3 bases at J, with 10 bases between. Germline CDR1 reads SNHLY; CDR2 reads FYNNEI. CDR3 size: 14 residues.

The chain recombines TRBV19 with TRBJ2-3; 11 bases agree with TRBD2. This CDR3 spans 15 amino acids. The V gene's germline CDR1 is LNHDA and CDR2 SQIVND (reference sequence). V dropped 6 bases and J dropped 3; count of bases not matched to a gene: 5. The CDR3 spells CASRRSGGATDTQYF. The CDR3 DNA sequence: TGTGCCAGTAGACGTAGCGGGGGGGCGACAGATACGCAGTATTTT.

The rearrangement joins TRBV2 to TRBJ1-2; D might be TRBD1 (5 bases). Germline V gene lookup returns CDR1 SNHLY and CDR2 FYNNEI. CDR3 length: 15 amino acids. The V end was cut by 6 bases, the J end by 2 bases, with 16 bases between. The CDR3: CASREQGIGNYGYTF. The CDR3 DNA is TGTGCCAGCAGGGAGCAGGGTATCGGGAACTATGGCTACACCTTC.

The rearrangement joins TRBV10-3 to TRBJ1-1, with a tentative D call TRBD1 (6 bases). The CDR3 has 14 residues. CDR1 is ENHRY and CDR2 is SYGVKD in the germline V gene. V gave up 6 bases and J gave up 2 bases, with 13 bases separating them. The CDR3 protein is CAIRAVQGNTEAFF. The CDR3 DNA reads TGTGCCATCAGGGCAGTACAGGGAAACACTGAAGCTTTCTTT.

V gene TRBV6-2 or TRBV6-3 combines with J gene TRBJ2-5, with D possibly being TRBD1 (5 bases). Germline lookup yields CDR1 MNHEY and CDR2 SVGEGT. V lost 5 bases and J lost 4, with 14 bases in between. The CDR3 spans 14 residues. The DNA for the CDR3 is TGTGCCAGCAGTATGGGCAGGGTGAGAGAGACCCAGTACTTC. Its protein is CASSMGRVRETQYF.

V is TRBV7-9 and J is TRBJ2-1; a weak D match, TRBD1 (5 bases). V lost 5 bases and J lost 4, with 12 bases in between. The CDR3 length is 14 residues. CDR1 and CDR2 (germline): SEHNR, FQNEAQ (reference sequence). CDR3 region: CASSPTEIYNEQFF. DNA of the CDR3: TGTGCCAGCAGCCCGACAGAGATTTACAATGAGCAGTTCTTC.

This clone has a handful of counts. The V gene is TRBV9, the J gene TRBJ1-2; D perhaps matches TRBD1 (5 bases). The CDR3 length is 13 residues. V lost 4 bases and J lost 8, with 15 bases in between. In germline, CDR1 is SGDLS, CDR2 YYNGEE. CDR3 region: CASSPGHGLGYTF. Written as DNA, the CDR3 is TGTGCCAGCAGCCCAGGACACGGGTTAGGCTACACCTTC.

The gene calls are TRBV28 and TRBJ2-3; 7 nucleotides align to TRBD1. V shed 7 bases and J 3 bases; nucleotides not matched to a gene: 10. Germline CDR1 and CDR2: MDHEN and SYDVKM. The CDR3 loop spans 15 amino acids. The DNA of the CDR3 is TGTGCCAGCACTAACAGGGGATTAGCGACAGATACGCAGTATTTT. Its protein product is CASTNRGLATDTQYF. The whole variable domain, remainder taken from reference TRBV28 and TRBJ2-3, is DVKVTQSSRYLVKRTGEKVFLECVQDMDHENMFWYRQDPGLGLRLIYFSYDVKMKEKGDIPEGYSVSREKKERFSLILESASTNQTSMYLCASTNRGLATDTQYFGPGTRLTVL.

The CDR3 is CATSDLGQYSNQPQHF. Written as DNA, the CDR3 is TGTGCCACCAGTGATTTGGGACAATATAGCAATCAGCCCCAGCATTTT. The chain links TRBV24-1 to TRBJ1-5; possibly TRBD1 for D (5 bases). V lost 0 bases, J lost 0 bases, and 8 bases lay in between. The CDR3 sequence is 16 residues long. Germline V CDR1 and CDR2: KGHDR, SFDVKD.

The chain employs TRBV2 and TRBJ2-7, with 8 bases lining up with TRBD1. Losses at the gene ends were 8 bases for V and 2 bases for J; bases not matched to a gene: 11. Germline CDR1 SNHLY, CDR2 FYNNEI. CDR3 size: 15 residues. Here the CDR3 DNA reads TGTGCCAGCGGGGGAACGGACAGGGCGCCCTACGAGCAGTACTTC. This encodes CASGGTDRAPYEQYF.